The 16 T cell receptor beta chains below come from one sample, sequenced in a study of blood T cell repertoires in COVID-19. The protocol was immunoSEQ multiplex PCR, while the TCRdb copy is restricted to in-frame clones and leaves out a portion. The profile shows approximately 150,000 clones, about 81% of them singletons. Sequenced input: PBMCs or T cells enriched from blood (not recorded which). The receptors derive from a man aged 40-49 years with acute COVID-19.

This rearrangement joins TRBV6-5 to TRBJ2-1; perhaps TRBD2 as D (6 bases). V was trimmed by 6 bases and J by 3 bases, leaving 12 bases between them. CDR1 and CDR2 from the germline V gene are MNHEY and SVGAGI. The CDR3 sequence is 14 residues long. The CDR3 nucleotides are TGTGCCAGCAGCGACCGGGACTTCTACAATGAGCAGTTCTTC. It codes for CASSDRDFYNEQFF.

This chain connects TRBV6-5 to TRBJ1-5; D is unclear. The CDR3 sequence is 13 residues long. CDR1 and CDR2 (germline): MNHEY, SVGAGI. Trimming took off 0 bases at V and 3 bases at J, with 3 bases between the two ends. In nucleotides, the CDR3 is TGTGCCAGCAGTTACTCCAACAATCAGCCCCAGCATTTT. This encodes CASSYSNNQPQHF.

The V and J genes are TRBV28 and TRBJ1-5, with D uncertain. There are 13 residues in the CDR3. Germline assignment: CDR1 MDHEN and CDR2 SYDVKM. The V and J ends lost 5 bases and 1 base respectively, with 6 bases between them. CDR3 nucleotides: TGTGCCAGCAGTGGAGGAAGCAATCAGCCCCAGCATTTT. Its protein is CASSGGSNQPQHF. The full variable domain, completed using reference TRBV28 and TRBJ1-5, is DVKVTQSSRYLVKRTGEKVFLECVQDMDHENMFWYRQDPGLGLRLIYFSYDVKMKEKGDIPEGYSVSREKKERFSLILESASTNQTSMYLCASSGGSNQPQHFGDGTRLSIL.

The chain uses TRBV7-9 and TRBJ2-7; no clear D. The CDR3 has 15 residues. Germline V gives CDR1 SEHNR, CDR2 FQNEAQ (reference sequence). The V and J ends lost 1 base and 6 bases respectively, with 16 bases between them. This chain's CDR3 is CASSLGLAKRSEQYF. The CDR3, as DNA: TGTGCCAGCAGCTTAGGTCTTGCTAAACGGTCCGAGCAGTACTTC.

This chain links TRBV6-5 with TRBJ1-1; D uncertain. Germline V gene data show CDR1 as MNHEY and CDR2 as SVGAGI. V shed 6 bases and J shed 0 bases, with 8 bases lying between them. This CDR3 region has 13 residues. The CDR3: CASSDTLNTEAFF. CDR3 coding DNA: TGTGCCAGCAGCGACACTCTGAACACTGAAGCTTTCTTT.

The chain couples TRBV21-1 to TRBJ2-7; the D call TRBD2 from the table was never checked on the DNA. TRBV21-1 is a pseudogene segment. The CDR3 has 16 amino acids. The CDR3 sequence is CASSPKGLTSSYEQYF. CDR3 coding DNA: TGTGCCAGCAGCCCTAAGGGACTGACGAGCTCCTACGAGCAGTACTTC.

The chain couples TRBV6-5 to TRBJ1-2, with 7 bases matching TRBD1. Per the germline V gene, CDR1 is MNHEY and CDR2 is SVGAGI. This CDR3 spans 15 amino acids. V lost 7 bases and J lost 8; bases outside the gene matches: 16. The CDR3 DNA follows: TGTGCCAGCACCGAAAGTTGGTCTGCAGGGGGAGGCTACACCTTC. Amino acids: CASTESWSAGGGYTF.

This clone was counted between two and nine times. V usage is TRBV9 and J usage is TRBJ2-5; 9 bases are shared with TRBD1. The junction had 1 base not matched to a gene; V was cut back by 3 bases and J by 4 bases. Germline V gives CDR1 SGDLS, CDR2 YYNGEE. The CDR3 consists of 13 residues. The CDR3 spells CASSAQGAETQYF. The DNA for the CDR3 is TGTGCCAGCAGCGCACAGGGGGCAGAGACCCAGTACTTC.

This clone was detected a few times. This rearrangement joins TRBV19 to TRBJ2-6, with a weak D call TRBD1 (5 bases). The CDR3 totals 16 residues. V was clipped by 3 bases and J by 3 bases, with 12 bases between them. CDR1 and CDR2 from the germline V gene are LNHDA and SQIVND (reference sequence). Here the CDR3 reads CASSIEGADGANVLTF. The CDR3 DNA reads TGTGCCAGTAGTATTGAAGGGGCGGATGGGGCCAACGTCCTGACTTTC. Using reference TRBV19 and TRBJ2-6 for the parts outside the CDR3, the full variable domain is DGGITQSPKYLFRKEGQNVTLSCEQNLNHDAMYWYRQDPGQGLRLIYYSQIVNDFQKGDIAEGYSVSREKKESFPLTVTSAQKNPTAFYLCASSIEGADGANVLTFGAGSRLTVL.

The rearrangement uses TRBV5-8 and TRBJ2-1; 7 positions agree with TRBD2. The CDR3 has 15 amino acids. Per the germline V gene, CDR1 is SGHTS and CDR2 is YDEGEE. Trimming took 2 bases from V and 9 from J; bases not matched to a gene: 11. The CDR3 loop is CASSFVSGWGGEQFF. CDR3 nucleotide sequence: TGTGCCAGCAGCTTCGTTAGCGGGTGGGGAGGTGAGCAGTTCTTC. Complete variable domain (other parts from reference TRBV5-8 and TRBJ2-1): EAGVTQSPTHLIKTRGQQATLRCSPISGHTSVYWYQQALGLGLQFLLWYDEGEERNRGNFPPRFSGRQFPNYSSELNVNALELEDSALYLCASSFVSGWGGEQFFGPGTRLTVL.

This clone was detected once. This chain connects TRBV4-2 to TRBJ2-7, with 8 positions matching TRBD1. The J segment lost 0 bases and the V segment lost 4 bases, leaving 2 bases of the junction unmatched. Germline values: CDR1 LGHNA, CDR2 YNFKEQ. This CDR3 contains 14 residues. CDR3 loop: CASSRDRGSYEQYF. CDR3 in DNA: TGTGCCAGCAGCCGTGACAGGGGCTCCTACGAGCAGTACTTC.

The CDR3 sequence is CASSPRDRGFSGANVLTF. The CDR3 coding sequence is TGTGCCAGCAGCCCCCGGGACAGGGGCTTCTCTGGGGCCAACGTCCTGACTTTC. V gene TRBV5-4 combines with J gene TRBJ2-6; 10 nucleotides line up with TRBD1. The germline CDR1 and CDR2 sequences are SGHNT and YYREEE (reference sequence). V lost 4 bases to trimming and J lost 0 bases; unmatched junction nucleotides: 7. The CDR3 runs 18 residues.

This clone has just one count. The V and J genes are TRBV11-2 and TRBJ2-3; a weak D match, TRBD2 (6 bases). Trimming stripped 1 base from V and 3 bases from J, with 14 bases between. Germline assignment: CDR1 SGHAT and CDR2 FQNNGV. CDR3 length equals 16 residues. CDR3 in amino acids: CASSLAPGLATDTQYF. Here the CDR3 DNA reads TGTGCCAGCAGCTTAGCCCCGGGACTCGCTACAGATACGCAGTATTTT.

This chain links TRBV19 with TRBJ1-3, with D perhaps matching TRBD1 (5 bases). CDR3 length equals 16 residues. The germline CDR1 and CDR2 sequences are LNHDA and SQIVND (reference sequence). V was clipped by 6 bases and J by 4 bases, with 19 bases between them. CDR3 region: CASRPSNGGAGNTIYF. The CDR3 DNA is TGTGCCAGTAGACCATCTAACGGGGGAGCCGGAAACACCATATATTTT. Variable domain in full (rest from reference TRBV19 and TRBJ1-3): DGGITQSPKYLFRKEGQNVTLSCEQNLNHDAMYWYRQDPGQGLRLIYYSQIVNDFQKGDIAEGYSVSREKKESFPLTVTSAQKNPTAFYLCASRPSNGGAGNTIYFGEGSWLTVV.

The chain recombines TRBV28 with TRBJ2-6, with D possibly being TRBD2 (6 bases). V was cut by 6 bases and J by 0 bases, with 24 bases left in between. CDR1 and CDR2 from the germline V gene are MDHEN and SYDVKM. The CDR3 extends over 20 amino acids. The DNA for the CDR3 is TGTGCCAGCAGCCGACGAAGGTGGAGGGCACCTTTCTCTGGGGCCAACGTCCTGACTTTC. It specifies CASSRRRWRAPFSGANVLTF.

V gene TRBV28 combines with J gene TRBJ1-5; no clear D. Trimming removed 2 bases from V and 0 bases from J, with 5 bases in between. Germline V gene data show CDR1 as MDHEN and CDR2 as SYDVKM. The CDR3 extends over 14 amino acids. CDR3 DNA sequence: TGTGCCAGCAGTTTAGTTTATAGCAATCAGCCCCAGCATTTT. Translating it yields CASSLVYSNQPQHF.